The 20 T cell receptor beta chains below were found in one sample sequenced in a study of identifying expanded T cells in peripheral blood. Here immunoSEQ multiplex PCR was the method, and the copy in TCRdb shows in-frame clones only, minus some. The sample lists around 81,000 clones; 70% to 90% were seen once. The specimen sequenced was blood. Receptors were obtained from a person aged 18 to 70 in good health.

The J gene is TRBJ1-1, the V gene TRBV5-1, with D possibly being TRBD1 (5 bases). The CDR3 has 14 amino acids. Germline-derived CDR1 and CDR2 are SGHRS and YFSETQ. V gave up 4 bases and J gave up 5 bases, with 15 bases separating them. For the CDR3, the DNA is TGCGCCAGCAGCCCCAAAATGGGGGATACTGAAGCTTTCTTT. Translation gives CASSPKMGDTEAFF.

The rearrangement joins TRBV4-2 to TRBJ1-2; TRBD1 might be the D (5 bases). Germline CDR1 reads LGHNA; CDR2 reads YNFKEQ. Trimming stripped 5 bases from V and 2 bases from J, with 15 bases between. The CDR3 has 15 amino acids. CDR3: CASSLDTGLNYGYTF. The DNA of the CDR3 is TGTGCCAGCAGCTTGGATACAGGCCTCAACTATGGCTACACCTTC.

This clone was seen only a few times. The chain couples TRBV2 to TRBJ1-2; D call uncertain. The CDR3 totals 15 residues. Germline V gene data show CDR1 as SNHLY and CDR2 as FYNNEI. Between the trimmed V and J ends, which lost 3 bases and 5 bases, there was a span of 16 bases. DNA of the CDR3: TGTGCCAGCAGTGATATAGGGTCAGCCCTGTATGGCTACACCTTC. It is translated as CASSDIGSALYGYTF. Supplemented by reference TRBV2 and TRBJ1-2, the full variable domain reads EPEVTQTPSHQVTQMGQEVILRCVPISNHLYFYWYRQILGQKVEFLVSFYNNEISEKSEIFDDQFSVERPDGSNFTLKIRSTKLEDSAMYFCASSDIGSALYGYTFGSGTRLTVV.

The rearrangement uses TRBV7-2 and TRBJ2-7; 8 bases fit TRBD1. Unmatched junction bases numbered 9, after V lost 5 bases and J lost 3 bases. The CDR3 is 15 amino acids. Germline V gene data show CDR1 as SGHTA and CDR2 as FQGNSA. In DNA, the CDR3 is TGTGCCAGCAGCAAGCAGACAGGGGAAGGCTACGAGCAGTACTTC. This sequence encodes CASSKQTGEGYEQYF.

V and J are TRBV30 and TRBJ2-3; 9 bases are a match to TRBD1. The CDR3 has 15 residues. The V gene end was trimmed by 5 bases and the J gene end by 4 bases; junction bases not matched to a gene: 10. Germline CDR1 reads GTSNPN; CDR2 reads SVGIG (reference sequence). CDR3 DNA sequence: TGTGCCTGGGGGGGAGGGACAGGGATGGCAGATACGCAGTATTTT. Its translation is CAWGGGTGMADTQYF.

The chain uses TRBV19 and TRBJ1-2; TRBD1 agrees at 7 bases. The CDR3 runs 13 residues. Trimming took 5 bases from V and 3 from J; bases not matched to a gene: 3. Germline loops: CDR1 LNHDA, CDR2 SQIVND (reference sequence). The CDR3 DNA reads TGTGCCAGTAGTGATCAGGGGGACTATGGCTACACCTTC. Its protein is CASSDQGDYGYTF.

This rearrangement joins TRBV6-5 to TRBJ1-2, with D uncertain. The CDR3 sequence is 13 residues long. Germline V gene sequence: CDR1 MNHEY, CDR2 SVGAGI. The ends were cut back, 10 bases at V and 4 bases at J, with 16 bases in the middle. CDR3: CATQSAGPYGYTF. DNA for the CDR3: TGTGCCACGCAATCGGCAGGACCCTATGGCTACACCTTC.

V gene TRBV5-6 combines with J gene TRBJ2-3; 9 bases are a match to TRBD1. The length of the CDR3 is 15 residues. Germline V gene sequence: CDR1 SGHDT, CDR2 YYEEEE. V trimming: 1 base; J trimming: 1 base; junction bases outside the gene matches: 1. The CDR3, as DNA: TGTGCCAGCAGCTTGAGGACAGGGGGCACAGATACGCAGTATTTT. Protein sequence: CASSLRTGGTDTQYF.

The rearrangement uses TRBV27 and TRBJ1-2; tentatively, D is TRBD1 (5 bases). The CDR3 length is 14 residues. V lost 3 bases, J lost 3 bases, and 11 bases lay in between. Germline loops: CDR1 MNHEY, CDR2 SMNVEV (reference sequence). The CDR3 nucleotides read TGTGCCAGCAGTTTCGGGGGTTCGGACTATGGCTACACCTTC. Its protein product is CASSFGGSDYGYTF.

The chain links TRBV7-2 to TRBJ1-2; D ambiguous. V was cut by 0 bases and J by 2 bases, with 16 bases left in between. The CDR3 is 17 amino acids. Per germline, CDR1 SGHTA and CDR2 FQGNSA. This CDR3 reads CASSLAGAPSSNYGYTF. DNA of the CDR3: TGTGCCAGCAGCTTAGCCGGTGCCCCGTCCTCCAACTATGGCTACACCTTC. Full variable domain (missing parts from reference TRBV7-2 and TRBJ1-2): GAGVSQSPSNKVTEKGKDVELRCDPISGHTALYWYRQSLGQGLEFLIYFQGNSAPDKSGLPSDRFSAERTGGSVSTLTIQRTQQEDSAVYLCASSLAGAPSSNYGYTFGSGTRLTVV.

J is TRBJ1-5 and V is TRBV5-6, with D possibly being TRBD1 (5 bases). The CDR3 consists of 13 residues. V dropped 2 bases and J dropped 6 bases, with 9 bases sitting between them. The germline V gene encodes CDR1 SGHDT and CDR2 YYEEEE. CDR3 bases: TGTGCCAGCAGCTTCGCCGGGACTCAGCCCCAGCATTTT. It translates to CASSFAGTQPQHF.

DNA of the CDR3: TGTGCCAGCACGCCAGGGGACACCTACGAGCAGTACTTC. Protein: CASTPGDTYEQYF. The V and J genes are TRBV28 and TRBJ2-5, with D possibly matching TRBD1 (6 bases). The DNA matches TRBJ2-7 better at its end, which makes the J call doubtful. Germline V lookup: CDR1 MDHEN, CDR2 SYDVKM. The CDR3 is made up of 13 amino acids.

The chain combines TRBV20-1 with TRBJ2-5; the D is unclear. V dropped 4 bases and J dropped 9 bases, with 12 bases sitting between them. The germline V gene has CDR1 DFQATT and CDR2 SNEGSKA (reference sequence). The CDR3 is made up of 11 amino acids. CDR3 bases: TGCAGTGCTAAGCTCGGTTCGGCCCAGTACTTC. Protein: CSAKLGSAQYF.

The chain has TRBV7-9 and TRBJ2-3; D unresolved. V lost 4 bases, J lost 2 bases, and 7 bases lay in between. The CDR3 totals 13 residues. Germline CDR1 and CDR2: SEHNR and FQNEAQ (reference sequence). CDR3 nucleotide sequence: TGTGCCAGCAGCTCCACCGCCACAGATACGCAGTATTTT. Its protein is CASSSTATDTQYF. The entire variable domain, with the rest obtained from reference TRBV7-9 and TRBJ2-3, is as follows: DTGVSQNPRHKITKRGQNVTFRCDPISEHNRLYWYRQTLGQGPEFLTYFQNEAQLEKSRLLSDRFSAERPKGSFSTLEIQRTEQGDSAMYLCASSSTATDTQYFGPGTRLTVL.

This clone was recorded only once. V usage is TRBV7-2 and J usage is TRBJ2-5; D unresolved. CDR1 is SGHTA, CDR2 FQGNSA, per germline. The V end lost 5 bases, the J end lost 5 bases, and 6 bases lay between the germline ends. The CDR3 extends over 11 amino acids. The CDR3 spells CASSKRETQYF. In DNA form, the CDR3 reads TGTGCCAGCAGCAAAAGGGAGACCCAGTACTTC. Drawing the rest from reference TRBV7-2 and TRBJ2-5, the complete variable domain is GAGVSQSPSNKVTEKGKDVELRCDPISGHTALYWYRQSLGQGLEFLIYFQGNSAPDKSGLPSDRFSAERTGGSVSTLTIQRTQQEDSAVYLCASSKRETQYFGPGTRLLVL.

The chain uses TRBV6-5 and TRBJ1-2, with no clear D. Germline-derived CDR1 and CDR2 are MNHEY and SVGAGI. The length of the CDR3 is 15 residues. V was shortened by 5 bases and J by 4 bases, with 17 bases between the two germline ends. The CDR3 nucleotides are TGTGCCAGCAGTCCCCAAGTCGGCGGAATCTATGGCTACACCTTC. Protein product: CASSPQVGGIYGYTF.

The gene calls are TRBV5-4 and TRBJ2-1, with D unclear. The CDR3 spans 11 residues. With 5 bases removed from V and 7 bases from J, the gap between germline ends came to 7 bases. Germline lookup yields CDR1 SGHNT and CDR2 YYREEE (reference sequence). The CDR3 DNA follows: TGTGCCAGCAGTTTCCTTAATGAGCAGTTCTTC. Translated: CASSFLNEQFF.

The chain recombines TRBV19 with TRBJ2-5, with 8 nucleotides matching TRBD2. The germline CDR1 and CDR2 sequences are LNHDA and SQIVND (reference sequence). Trimming at V came to 5 bases and at J to 5 bases, leaving 1 base not matched to a gene. The length of the CDR3 is 12 residues. DNA of the CDR3: TGTGCCAGTAGTCGCGGGGGGGAGACCCAGTACTTC. Its protein product is CASSRGGETQYF.

This clone was seen ten or more times. This chain links TRBV5-1 with TRBJ1-2; 7 bases agree with TRBD1. V shed 5 bases and J 6 bases; nucleotides not matched to a gene: 13. The CDR3 is made up of 15 amino acids. Germline assignment: CDR1 SGHRS and CDR2 YFSETQ. The CDR3 is CASSALLEGAHGYTF. In nucleotides, the CDR3 is TGCGCCAGCAGTGCCCTTTTAGAGGGGGCACATGGCTACACCTTC.

The chain links TRBV2 to TRBJ2-2; D might be TRBD1 (6 bases). This CDR3 spans 16 amino acids. The V gene's germline CDR1 is SNHLY and CDR2 FYNNEI. V lost 4 bases to trimming and J lost 2 bases, with 14 bases between them. CDR3 DNA sequence: TGTGCCAGCAGTGCAGCAGGGGCCTATAACACCGGGGAGCTGTTTTTT. It translates to CASSAAGAYNTGELFF.